This T cell receptor (beta chain) was captured in a study of blood T cell repertoires in COVID-19 (dated by TCRdb to 2018 to 2021). For the wider study: Samples covering the acute and convalescent phases of COVID-19 were provided by collaborators in the United States, Italy and Spain. A freely available public database, intended as a resource for researchers studying the immune response to SARS-CoV-2, is where the repertoires were released. Where available, HLA class I and class II types were taken from metadata supplied by the sample provider and were not determined by assay-based typing. The sample metadata nearly always contained a de-identified subject ID, COVID-19 status, age in years and sex. Deeply sampled blood TCRbeta repertoires from subjects exposed to, actively infected with, or recovered from COVID-19 were included in the dataset. Samples were obtained from the ongoing ImmuneRACE study (first 160 participants) and from about 1,300 subjects provided by 6 global collaborators. The material from the prospective study consisted of cDNA or gDNA derived from T cells, B-cell-depleted T cells, or PBMCs. The study at large found these results: How much clinical and demographic metadata was included differed by source and by participant, and the metadata was provided uncurated.

Regarding this clone: This clone's antigen is unknown. Per-nucleotide qualities are absent, and no much larger clonotype sits a single base away.

In Seattle, one collaborating source enrolled patients while the infection was active and tracked those patients longitudinally over the course of disease. Each collaborating institution followed its own protocols to collect whole blood in K2EDTA tubes. Collaborator samples were shipped for TCRbeta analysis as frozen whole blood, isolated PBMCs, or DNA extracted from either sample type. From the germline V gene, CDR1 is SNHLY and CDR2 is FYNNEI. Including cysteine and phenylalanine, the CDR3 has 13 amino acids. Of the read, only the CDR3 DNA is kept; its 39 bases are in frame from base 1. Germline trimming amounts to 10 bases on V and 2 bases on J, with 4 as the count of junction bases outside the gene matches. The immunoSEQ Assay, a bias-controlled multiplex PCR, was used to amplify TCRbeta CDR3 regions from genomic DNA. The authors' analysis ran thus. The number of nucleated cells in each sample was estimated by amplification of reference gene primers within the assay. Sequence reads were collapsed and filtered to measure the absolute abundance of every unique TCRbeta CDR3 rearrangement. For each sample, productive Simpson clonality was calculated as the square root of Simpson's diversity index across productive rearrangements. What TCRdb holds here is the immuneACCESS table cut down to in-frame rearrangements. Part of the clones is not present; checked against another copy, under half of the missing clones reflect an unresolved V gene, and the others are unexplained. That table supplies the V and J calls and clone size; D and trimming were determined from the DNA. The sample profile shows under 250,000 clones; 65% to 90% of them were found once. Approximately 5% of the sample rests with the top ten.

The chain was built from TRBV2 and TRBJ2-1, with 8 middle bases fitting TRBD2. The sequenced material came from peripheral blood. The clonotype comes from a man aged 45-60 years with COVID-19, enrolled during active disease. The CDR3 in this case is CANGTSAYNEQFF. The nucleotides read TGTGCCAACGGGACTAGTGCCTACAATGAGCAGTTCTTC.